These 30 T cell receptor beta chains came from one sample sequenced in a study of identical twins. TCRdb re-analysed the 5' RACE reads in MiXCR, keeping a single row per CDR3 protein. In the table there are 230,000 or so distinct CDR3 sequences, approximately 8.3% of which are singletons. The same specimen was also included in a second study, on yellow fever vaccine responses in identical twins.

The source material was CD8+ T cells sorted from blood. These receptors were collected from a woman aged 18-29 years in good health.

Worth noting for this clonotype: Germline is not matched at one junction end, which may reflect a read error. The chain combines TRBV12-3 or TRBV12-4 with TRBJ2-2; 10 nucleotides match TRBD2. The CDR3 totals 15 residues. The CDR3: CASSLAGVATGELFF. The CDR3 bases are TGTGCCAGCAGTCTAGCGGGAGTGGCCACCGGGGAGCTGTTTTTT.

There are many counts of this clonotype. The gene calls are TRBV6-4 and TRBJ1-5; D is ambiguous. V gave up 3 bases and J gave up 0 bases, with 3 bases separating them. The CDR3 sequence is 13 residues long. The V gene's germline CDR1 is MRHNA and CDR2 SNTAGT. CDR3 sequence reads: CASSDNSNQPQHF. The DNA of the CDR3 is TGTGCCAGCAGTGATAATAGCAATCAGCCCCAGCATTTT.

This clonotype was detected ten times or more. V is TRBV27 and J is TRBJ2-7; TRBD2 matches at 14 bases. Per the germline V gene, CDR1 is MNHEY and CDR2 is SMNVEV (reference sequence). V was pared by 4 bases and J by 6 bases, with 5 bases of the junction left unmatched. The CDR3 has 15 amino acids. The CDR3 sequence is CASSSYGLAGGEQYF. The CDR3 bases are TGTGCCAGCAGTTCGTACGGACTAGCGGGAGGCGAGCAGTACTTC.

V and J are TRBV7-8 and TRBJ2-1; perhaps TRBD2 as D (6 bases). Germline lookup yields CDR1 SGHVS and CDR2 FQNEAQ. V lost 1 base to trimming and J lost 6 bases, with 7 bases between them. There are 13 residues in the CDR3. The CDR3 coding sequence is TGTGCCAGCAGCTTAGGGGACTTCAATGAGCAGTTCTTC. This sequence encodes CASSLGDFNEQFF.

CDR3 region: CASSAGDSLYNEQFF. The CDR3 DNA follows: TGTGCCAGCAGTGCGGGGGACTCACTATACAATGAGCAGTTCTTC. The J gene is TRBJ2-1, the V gene TRBV6-4; TRBD2 might be the D (6 bases). Trimming shortened V by 4 bases and J by 4 bases, and 14 bases separated the two germline ends. This CDR3 spans 15 amino acids. Germline V CDR1 and CDR2: MRHNA, SNTAGT.

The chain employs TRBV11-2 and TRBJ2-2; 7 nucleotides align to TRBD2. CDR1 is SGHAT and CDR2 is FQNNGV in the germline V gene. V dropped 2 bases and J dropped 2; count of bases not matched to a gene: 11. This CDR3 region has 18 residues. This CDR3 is CASSLYPHLAENTGELFF. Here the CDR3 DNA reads TGTGCCAGCAGCTTATACCCCCATCTAGCGGAAAACACCGGGGAGCTGTTTTTT.

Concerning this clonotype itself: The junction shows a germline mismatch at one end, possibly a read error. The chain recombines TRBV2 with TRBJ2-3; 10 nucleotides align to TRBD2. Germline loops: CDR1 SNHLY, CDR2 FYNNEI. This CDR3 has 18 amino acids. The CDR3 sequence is CACSSPRSSGGSTDTQYF. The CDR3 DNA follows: TGTGCCTGCAGTTCCCCAAGATCTAGCGGGGGTAGCACAGATACGCAGTATTTT. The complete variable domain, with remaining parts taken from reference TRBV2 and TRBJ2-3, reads EPEVTQTPSHQVTQMGQEVILRCVPISNHLYFYWYRQILGQKVEFLVSFYNNEISEKSEIFDDQFSVERPDGSNFTLKIRSTKLEDSAMYFCACSSPRSSGGSTDTQYFGPGTRLTVL.

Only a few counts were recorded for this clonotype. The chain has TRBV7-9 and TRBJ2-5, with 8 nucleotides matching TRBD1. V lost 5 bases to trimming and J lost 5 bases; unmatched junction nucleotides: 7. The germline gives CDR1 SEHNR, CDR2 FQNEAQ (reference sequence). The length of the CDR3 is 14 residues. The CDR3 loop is CASSDQDRVETQYF. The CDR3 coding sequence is TGTGCCAGCAGCGACCAGGACAGGGTGGAGACCCAGTACTTC.

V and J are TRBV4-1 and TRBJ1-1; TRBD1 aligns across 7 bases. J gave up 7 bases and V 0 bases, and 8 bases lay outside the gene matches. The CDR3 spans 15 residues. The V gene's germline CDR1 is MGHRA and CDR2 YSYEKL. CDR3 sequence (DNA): TGCGCCAGCAGCCAAGATACCCGGGACAGCGGTGAAGCTTTCTTT. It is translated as CASSQDTRDSGEAFF.

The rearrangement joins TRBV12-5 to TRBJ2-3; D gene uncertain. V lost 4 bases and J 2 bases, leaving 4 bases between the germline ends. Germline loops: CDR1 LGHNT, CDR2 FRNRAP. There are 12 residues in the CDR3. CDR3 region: CASGSATDTQYF. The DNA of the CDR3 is TGTGCTAGTGGTTCCGCCACAGATACGCAGTATTTT.

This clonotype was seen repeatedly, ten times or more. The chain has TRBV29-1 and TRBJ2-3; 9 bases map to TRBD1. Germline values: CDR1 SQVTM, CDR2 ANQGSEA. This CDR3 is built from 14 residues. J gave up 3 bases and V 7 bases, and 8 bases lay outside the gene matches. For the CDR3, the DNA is TGCAGCGCCGCCCCGACAGGGGGAACAGATACGCAGTATTTT. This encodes CSAAPTGGTDTQYF.

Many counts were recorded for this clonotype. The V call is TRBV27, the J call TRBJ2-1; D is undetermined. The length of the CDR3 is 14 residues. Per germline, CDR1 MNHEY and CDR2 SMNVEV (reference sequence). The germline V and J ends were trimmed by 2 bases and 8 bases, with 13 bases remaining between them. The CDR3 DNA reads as TGTGCCAGCAGTTTAACGGCTAGTGAACATGAGCAGTTCTTC. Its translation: CASSLTASEHEQFF.

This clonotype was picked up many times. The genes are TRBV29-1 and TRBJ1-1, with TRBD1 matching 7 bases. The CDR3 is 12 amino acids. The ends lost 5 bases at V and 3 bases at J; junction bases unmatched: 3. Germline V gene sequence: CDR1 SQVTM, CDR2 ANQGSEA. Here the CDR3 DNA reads TGCAGCGTTCCCCAGGGGGACACTGAAGCTTTCTTT. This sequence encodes CSVPQGDTEAFF.

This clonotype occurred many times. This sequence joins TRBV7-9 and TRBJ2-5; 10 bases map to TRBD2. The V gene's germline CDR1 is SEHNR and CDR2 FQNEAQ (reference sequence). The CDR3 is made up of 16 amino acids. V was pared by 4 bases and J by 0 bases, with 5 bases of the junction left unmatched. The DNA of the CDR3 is TGTGCCAGCAGCTCTCCGACTAGCGGGTACCAAGAGACCCAGTACTTC. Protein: CASSSPTSGYQETQYF.

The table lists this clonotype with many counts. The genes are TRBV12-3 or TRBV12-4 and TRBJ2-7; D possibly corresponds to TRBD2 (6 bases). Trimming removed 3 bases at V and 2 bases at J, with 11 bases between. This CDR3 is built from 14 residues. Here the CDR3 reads CASSFGGRTYEQYF. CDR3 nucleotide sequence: TGTGCCAGCAGTTTCGGGGGACGAACCTACGAGCAGTACTTC.

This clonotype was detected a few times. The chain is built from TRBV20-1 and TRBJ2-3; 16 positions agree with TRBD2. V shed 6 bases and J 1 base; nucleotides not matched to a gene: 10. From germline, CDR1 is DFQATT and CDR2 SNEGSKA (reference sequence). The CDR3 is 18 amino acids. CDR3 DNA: TGCAGTGCGCAGGGGGGACTAGCGGGAGGGCTCGGCACAGATACGCAGTATTTT. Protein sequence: CSAQGGLAGGLGTDTQYF.

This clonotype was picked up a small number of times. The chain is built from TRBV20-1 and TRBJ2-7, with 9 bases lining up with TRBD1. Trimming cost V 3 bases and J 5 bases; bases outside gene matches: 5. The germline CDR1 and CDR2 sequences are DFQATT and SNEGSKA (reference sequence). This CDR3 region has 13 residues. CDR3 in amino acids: CSASRGQGNEQYF. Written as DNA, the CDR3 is TGCAGTGCTAGCAGAGGACAGGGGAACGAGCAGTACTTC.

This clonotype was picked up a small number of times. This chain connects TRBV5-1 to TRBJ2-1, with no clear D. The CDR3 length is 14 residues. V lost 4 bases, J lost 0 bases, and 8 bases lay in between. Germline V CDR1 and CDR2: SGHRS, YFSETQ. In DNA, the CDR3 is TGCGCCAGCAGCCAGGACCTCTCCTACAATGAGCAGTTCTTC. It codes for CASSQDLSYNEQFF. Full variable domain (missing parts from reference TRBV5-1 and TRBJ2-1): KAGVTQTPRYLIKTRGQQVTLSCSPISGHRSVSWYQQTPGQGLQFLFEYFSETQRNKGNFPGRFSGRQFSNSRSEMNVSTLELGDSALYLCASSQDLSYNEQFFGPGTRLTVL.

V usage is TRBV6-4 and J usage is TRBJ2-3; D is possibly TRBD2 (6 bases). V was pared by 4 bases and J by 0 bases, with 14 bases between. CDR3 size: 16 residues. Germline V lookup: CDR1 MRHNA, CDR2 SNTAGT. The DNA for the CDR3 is TGTGCCAGCAGTGCCTCCGGGAGCGGGAGCACAGATACGCAGTATTTT. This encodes CASSASGSGSTDTQYF.

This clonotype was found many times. The CDR3 bases are TGCGCCAGCAGCCAGACCCGGGGGGAGGCAGAGATACCCTACGAGCAGTACTTC. This translates into CASSQTRGEAEIPYEQYF. V is TRBV4-3 and J is TRBJ2-7; 7 bases align to TRBD2. The germline gives CDR1 LGHNA, CDR2 YSLEER. The J segment lost 2 bases and the V segment lost 3 bases, leaving 16 bases of the junction unmatched. CDR3 length: 18 residues.

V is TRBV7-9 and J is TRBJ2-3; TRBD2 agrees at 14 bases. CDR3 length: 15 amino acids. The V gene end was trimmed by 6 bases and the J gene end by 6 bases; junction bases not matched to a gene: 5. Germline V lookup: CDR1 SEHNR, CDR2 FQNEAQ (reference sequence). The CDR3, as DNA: TGTGCCAGCAGATTGGGACTAGCGGGAGCTGATACGCAGTATTTT. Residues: CASRLGLAGADTQYF.

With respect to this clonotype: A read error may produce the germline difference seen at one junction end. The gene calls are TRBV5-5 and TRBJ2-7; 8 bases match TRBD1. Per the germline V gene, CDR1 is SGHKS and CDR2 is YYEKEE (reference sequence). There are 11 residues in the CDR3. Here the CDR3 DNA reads TGTGCCAGCAGCGTTGGACAGGGAGAGGACTTC. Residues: CASSVGQGEDF.

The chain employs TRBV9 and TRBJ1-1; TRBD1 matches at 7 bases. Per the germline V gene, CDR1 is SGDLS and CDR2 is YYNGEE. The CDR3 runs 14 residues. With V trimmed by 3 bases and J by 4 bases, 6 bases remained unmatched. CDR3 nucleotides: TGTGCCAGCAGCGCCTCGCAGGGGGGCACTGAAGCTTTCTTT. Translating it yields CASSASQGGTEAFF. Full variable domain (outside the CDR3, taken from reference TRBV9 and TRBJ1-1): DSGVTQTPKHLITATGQRVTLRCSPRSGDLSVYWYQQSLDQGLQFLIQYYNGEERAKGNILERFSAQQFPDLHSELNLSSLELGDSALYFCASSASQGGTEAFFGQGTRLTVV.

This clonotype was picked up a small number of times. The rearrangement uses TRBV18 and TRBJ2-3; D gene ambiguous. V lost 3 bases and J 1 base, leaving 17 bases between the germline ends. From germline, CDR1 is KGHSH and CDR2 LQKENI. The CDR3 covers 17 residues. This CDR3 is CASSPGGVEHRTDTQYF. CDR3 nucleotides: TGTGCCAGCTCACCGGGTGGGGTGGAGCATCGCACAGATACGCAGTATTTT.

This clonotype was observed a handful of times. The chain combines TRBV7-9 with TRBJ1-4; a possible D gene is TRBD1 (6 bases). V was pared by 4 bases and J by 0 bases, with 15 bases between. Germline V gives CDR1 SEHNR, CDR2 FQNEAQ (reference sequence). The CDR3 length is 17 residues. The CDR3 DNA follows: TGTGCCAGCAGCTCATTACAGGGATATGCAACTAATGAAAAACTGTTTTTT. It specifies CASSSLQGYATNEKLFF. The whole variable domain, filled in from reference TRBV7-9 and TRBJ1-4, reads DTGVSQNPRHKITKRGQNVTFRCDPISEHNRLYWYRQTLGQGPEFLTYFQNEAQLEKSRLLSDRFSAERPKGSFSTLEIQRTEQGDSAMYLCASSSLQGYATNEKLFFGSGTQLSVL.

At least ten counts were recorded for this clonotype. Written as DNA, the CDR3 is TGTGCCAGCAGCCCCTCCGGGACAGGGGCCCTCGAGCAGTACTTC. It is translated as CASSPSGTGALEQYF. The chain couples TRBV5-5 to TRBJ2-7; 10 nucleotides line up with TRBD1. The CDR3 sequence is 15 residues long. After removal of 4 bases from V and 6 bases from J, the junction contained 10 bases not matched to a gene. Germline V gives CDR1 SGHKS, CDR2 YYEKEE (reference sequence). The whole variable domain, filled in from reference TRBV5-5 and TRBJ2-7, reads DAGVTQSPTHLIKTRGQQVTLRCSPISGHKSVSWYQQVLGQGPQFIFQYYEKEERGRGNFPDRFSARQFPNYSSELNVNALLLGDSALYLCASSPSGTGALEQYFGPGTRLTVT.

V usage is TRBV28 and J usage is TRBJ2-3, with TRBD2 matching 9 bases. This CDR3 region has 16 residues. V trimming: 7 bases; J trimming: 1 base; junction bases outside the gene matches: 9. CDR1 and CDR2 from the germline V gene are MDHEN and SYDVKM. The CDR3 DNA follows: TGTGCCAGCACCGTACGGGCTAGCGGGGGCACAGATACGCAGTATTTT. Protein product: CASTVRASGGTDTQYF.

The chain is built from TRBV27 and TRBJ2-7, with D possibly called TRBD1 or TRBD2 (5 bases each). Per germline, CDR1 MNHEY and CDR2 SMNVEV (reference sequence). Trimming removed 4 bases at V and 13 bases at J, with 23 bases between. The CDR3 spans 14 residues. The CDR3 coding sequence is TGTGCCAGCAGTTCAAAAAGAGGGACGGACGTGTACTACTTC. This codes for CASSSKRGTDVYYF.

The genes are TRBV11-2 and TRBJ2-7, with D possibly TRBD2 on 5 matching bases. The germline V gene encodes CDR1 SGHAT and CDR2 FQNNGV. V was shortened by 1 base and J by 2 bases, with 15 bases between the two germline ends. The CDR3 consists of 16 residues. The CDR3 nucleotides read TGTGCCAGCAGCTTAGTTGGCTCGGGTAGCGCCTACGAGCAGTACTTC. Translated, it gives CASSLVGSGSAYEQYF.

The chain's CDR3 is CASSWTSGDQYEQYF. The CDR3 DNA reads as TGTGCCAGCAGTTGGACTAGCGGGGACCAGTACGAGCAGTACTTC. V is TRBV27 and J is TRBJ2-7; 12 bases fit TRBD2. The V gene's germline CDR1 is MNHEY and CDR2 SMNVEV (reference sequence). The CDR3 runs to 15 residues. V was clipped by 4 bases and J by 4 bases; unmatched bases: 5.